Shown below are 19 T cell receptor beta chains from a single sample sequenced in a study of cytomegalovirus exposure and HLA in healthy donors. PCR primers comprised 60 Vbeta and 13 Jbeta primers. Profiling relied on immunoSEQ multiplex PCR, and the TCRdb table lists in-frame clones only, not all of them. The repertoire includes 55,000 to 65,000 clones, 60% to 80% of them detected once, and 2.5% to 3.5% sits in the top ten. Material for sequencing was PBMCs. These receptors were taken from a woman between 40 and 50 years old in good health and CMV-seropositive.

The rearrangement uses TRBV9 and TRBJ1-1, with 8 bases lining up with TRBD1. CDR1 is SGDLS, CDR2 YYNGEE, per germline. The trim removed 3 bases at V and 1 base at J, leaving 5 bases unmatched. The CDR3 covers 15 residues. CDR3 residues: CASSGAGTGNTEAFF. Written as DNA, the CDR3 is TGTGCCAGCAGCGGAGCCGGGACAGGGAACACTGAAGCTTTCTTT.

The chain joins TRBV5-6 to TRBJ2-5; weak D call: TRBD1 (5 bases). There are 14 residues in the CDR3. The V gene lost 3 bases and the J gene lost 2 bases, with 11 bases spanning the gap. CDR1 and CDR2 (germline): SGHDT, YYEEEE. CDR3 loop: CASSSQGWQETQYF. In nucleotides, the CDR3 is TGTGCCAGCAGCTCCCAGGGATGGCAAGAGACCCAGTACTTC.

V usage is TRBV5-4 and J usage is TRBJ2-7, with TRBD1 identical over 10 bases. The ends lost 5 bases at V and 4 bases at J; junction bases unmatched: 9. The CDR3 totals 15 residues. Germline V gives CDR1 SGHNT, CDR2 YYREEE (reference sequence). The CDR3 loop reads CASSLPGQGLYEQYF. CDR3 nucleotides: TGTGCCAGCAGTCTTCCGGGACAGGGGCTTTACGAGCAGTACTTC.

This chain connects TRBV6-5 to TRBJ2-5; TRBD1 agrees at 8 bases. The junction had 4 bases not matched to a gene; V was cut back by 2 bases and J by 2 bases. From germline, CDR1 is MNHEY and CDR2 SVGAGI. The CDR3 spans 15 residues. The CDR3 nucleotides are TGTGCCAGCAGTTACGGGGGACAGGTTCAAGAGACCCAGTACTTC. This sequence encodes CASSYGGQVQETQYF.

This chain connects TRBV10-1 to TRBJ1-1; maybe TRBD1 (6 bases). From germline, CDR1 is WNHNN and CDR2 SYGVQD (reference sequence). This CDR3 has 13 amino acids. V gave up 8 bases and J gave up 1 base, with 11 bases separating them. The CDR3 bases are TGCGCCAGCTCCTCGACAGGGAACACTGAAGCTTTCTTT. Its translation is CASSSTGNTEAFF.

This chain uses TRBV10-3 with TRBJ2-5; TRBD2 is a possible D gene (5 bases). Germline CDR1 ENHRY, CDR2 SYGVKD. The CDR3 loop spans 14 amino acids. V lost 3 bases and J 1 base, leaving 9 bases between the germline ends. Here the CDR3 DNA reads TGTGCCATCAGTGACCCCGGACTCCAAGAGACCCAGTACTTC. Amino acid sequence: CAISDPGLQETQYF.

The genes are TRBV19 and TRBJ2-7, with D tentatively TRBD2 (5 bases). The V gene's germline CDR1 is LNHDA and CDR2 SQIVND (reference sequence). This CDR3 contains 13 residues. Trimming took 5 bases from V and 1 from J, leaving 9 bases between them. CDR3 in amino acids: CASSPGISYEQYF. The CDR3 DNA is TGTGCCAGTAGTCCCGGGATTTCCTACGAGCAGTACTTC.

The V call is TRBV10-3, the J call TRBJ2-3; the match to TRBD2 covers 9 bases. The CDR3 is made up of 15 amino acids. Germline CDR1 ENHRY, CDR2 SYGVKD. J lost 2 bases, V lost 5 bases, and 5 bases had no gene match. The CDR3: CAISRAGGHTDTQYF. The CDR3 coding sequence is TGTGCCATCAGTCGAGCGGGGGGCCACACAGATACGCAGTATTTT.

The rearrangement links TRBV10-3 to TRBJ2-1; no reliable D call. The V gene's germline CDR1 is ENHRY and CDR2 SYGVKD. The CDR3 contains 11 residues. Trimming took 4 bases from V and 7 from J, leaving 5 bases between them. DNA of the CDR3: TGTGCCATCAGTGTCTCTAATGAGCAGTTCTTC. This sequence encodes CAISVSNEQFF.

The genes are TRBV10-3 and TRBJ2-5; 9 bases align to TRBD1. Germline lookup yields CDR1 ENHRY and CDR2 SYGVKD. The J segment lost 11 bases and the V segment lost 3 bases, leaving 13 bases of the junction unmatched. CDR3 length equals 15 residues. CDR3 DNA: TGTGCCATCAGTGAATCACAGGGGGCGAATAGGGAGCAGTACTTC. Translation: CAISESQGANREQYF.

The rearrangement joins TRBV5-1 to TRBJ1-6; TRBD1 matches 7 bases. Losses at the gene ends were 4 bases for V and 6 bases for J; bases not matched to a gene: 7. The CDR3 is 15 residues long. Germline CDR1 SGHRS, CDR2 YFSETQ. CDR3: CASSPSGDSNSPLHF. The CDR3 DNA follows: TGCGCCAGCAGCCCCTCCGGGGACAGTAATTCACCCCTCCACTTT.

This chain uses TRBV30 with TRBJ2-3; D is possibly TRBD2 (5 bases). Germline-derived CDR1 and CDR2 are GTSNPN and SVGIG (reference sequence). Trimming stripped 0 bases from V and 0 bases from J, with 10 bases between. The CDR3 sequence is 15 residues long. The CDR3 DNA sequence: TGTGCCTGGAGTGTTGGGCGGGTAAGCACAGATACGCAGTATTTT. Protein: CAWSVGRVSTDTQYF.

This sequence joins TRBV15 and TRBJ1-3, with unresolved D. The CDR3 is 15 residues long. Germline assignment: CDR1 LNHNV and CDR2 YYDKDF (reference sequence). V was shortened by 0 bases and J by 0 bases, with 6 bases between the two germline ends. This chain's CDR3 is CATSRDFLSGNTIYF. CDR3 DNA sequence: TGTGCCACCAGCAGAGATTTCCTCTCTGGAAACACCATATATTTT.

The V and J genes are TRBV7-8 and TRBJ1-2; D remains unclear. Germline CDR1 is SGHVS and CDR2 is FQNEAQ. With 1 base removed from V and 4 bases from J, the gap between germline ends came to 19 bases. CDR3 length: 17 residues. Here the CDR3 reads CASSLGWGGLTPYGYTF. DNA of the CDR3: TGTGCCAGCAGCTTAGGGTGGGGAGGGCTGACCCCCTATGGCTACACCTTC.

This clone showed up just a few times. V usage is TRBV13 and J usage is TRBJ2-7; possible D gene TRBD1, 6 bases. The CDR3 covers 14 residues. V was clipped by 5 bases and J by 0 bases, with 11 bases between them. Germline loops: CDR1 PRHDT, CDR2 FYEKMQ (reference sequence). For the CDR3, the DNA is TGTGCCAGCAGCAAAACAGGGACCTCCTACGAGCAGTACTTC. This codes for CASSKTGTSYEQYF.

The chain is built from TRBV9 and TRBJ1-5; TRBD1 is a possible D gene (6 bases). V shed 0 bases and J shed 7 bases, with 14 bases lying between them. The CDR3 loop spans 15 amino acids. Germline V gene data show CDR1 as SGDLS and CDR2 as YYNGEE. The CDR3 nucleotides are TGTGCCAGCAGCGTAGGCGGGGGCTCGGGGCAGCCCCAGCATTTT. Its protein product is CASSVGGGSGQPQHF.

The rearrangement joins TRBV5-1 to TRBJ2-7; D is possibly TRBD2 (6 bases). Germline assignment: CDR1 SGHRS and CDR2 YFSETQ. The CDR3 totals 13 residues. Between the trimmed V and J ends, which lost 7 bases and 7 bases, there was a span of 18 bases. The CDR3 DNA is TGCGCCAGCCTCGGGACGGTTGGAGGGGAGCAGTACTTC. Translated: CASLGTVGGEQYF. The complete variable domain, with remaining parts taken from reference TRBV5-1 and TRBJ2-7, reads KAGVTQTPRYLIKTRGQQVTLSCSPISGHRSVSWYQQTPGQGLQFLFEYFSETQRNKGNFPGRFSGRQFSNSRSEMNVSTLELGDSALYLCASLGTVGGEQYFGPGTRLTVT.

The chain has TRBV11-2 and TRBJ2-5; unclear D gene. V lost 0 bases to trimming and J lost 4 bases, with 12 bases between them. From germline, CDR1 is SGHAT and CDR2 FQNNGV. CDR3 length: 15 amino acids. Written as DNA, the CDR3 is TGTGCCAGCAGCTTAGAAACCACTTATCTAGAGACCCAGTACTTC. Translating gives CASSLETTYLETQYF.

V usage is TRBV11-2 and J usage is TRBJ1-3, with no clear D. Germline loops: CDR1 SGHAT, CDR2 FQNNGV. Trimming shortened V by 1 base and J by 3 bases, and 13 bases separated the two germline ends. This CDR3 is built from 16 residues. The CDR3 sequence: CASSLVSGVVGNTIYF. Written as DNA, the CDR3 is TGTGCCAGCAGCTTAGTATCGGGAGTGGTTGGAAACACCATATATTTT.